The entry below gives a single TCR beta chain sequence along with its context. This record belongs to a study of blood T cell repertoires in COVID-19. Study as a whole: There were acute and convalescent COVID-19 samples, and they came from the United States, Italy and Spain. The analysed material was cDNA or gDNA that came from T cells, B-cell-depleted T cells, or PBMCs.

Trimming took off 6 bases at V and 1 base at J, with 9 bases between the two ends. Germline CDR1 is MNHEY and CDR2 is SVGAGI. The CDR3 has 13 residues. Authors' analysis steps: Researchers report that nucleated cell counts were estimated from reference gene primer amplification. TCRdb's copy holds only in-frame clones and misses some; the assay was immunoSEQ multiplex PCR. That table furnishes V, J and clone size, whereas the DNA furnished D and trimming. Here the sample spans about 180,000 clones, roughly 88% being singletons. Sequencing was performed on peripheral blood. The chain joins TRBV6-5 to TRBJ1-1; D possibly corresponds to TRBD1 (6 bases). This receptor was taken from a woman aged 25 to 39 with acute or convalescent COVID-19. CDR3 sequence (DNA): TGTGCCAGCAGAGGACAGCCGAACACTGAAGCTTTCTTT. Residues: CASRGQPNTEAFF.